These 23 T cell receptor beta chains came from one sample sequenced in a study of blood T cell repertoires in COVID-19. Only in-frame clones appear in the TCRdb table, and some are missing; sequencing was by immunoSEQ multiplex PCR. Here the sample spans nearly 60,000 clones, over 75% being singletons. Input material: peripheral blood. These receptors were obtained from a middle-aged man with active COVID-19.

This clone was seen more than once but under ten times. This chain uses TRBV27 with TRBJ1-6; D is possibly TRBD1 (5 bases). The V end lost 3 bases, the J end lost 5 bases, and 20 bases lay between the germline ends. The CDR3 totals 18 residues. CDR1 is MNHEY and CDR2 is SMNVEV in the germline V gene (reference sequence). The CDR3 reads CASSFRQGDRINNSPLHF. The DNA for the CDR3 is TGTGCCAGCAGTTTCAGGCAGGGTGATCGGATTAATAATTCACCCCTCCACTTT.

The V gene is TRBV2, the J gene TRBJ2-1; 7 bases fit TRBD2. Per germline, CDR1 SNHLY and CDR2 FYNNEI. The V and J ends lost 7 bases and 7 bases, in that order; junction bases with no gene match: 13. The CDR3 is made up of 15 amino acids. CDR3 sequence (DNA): TGTGCCAGCACCATTAGGGCGGGAGAGGGGAATGAGCAGTTCTTC. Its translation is CASTIRAGEGNEQFF.

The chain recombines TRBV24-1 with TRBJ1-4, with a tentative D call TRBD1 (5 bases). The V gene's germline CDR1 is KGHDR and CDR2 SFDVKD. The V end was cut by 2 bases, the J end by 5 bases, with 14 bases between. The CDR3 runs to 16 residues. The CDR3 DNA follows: TGTGCCACCAGTGATTCCAGGAGGGGCCCAAATGAAAAACTGTTTTTT. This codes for CATSDSRRGPNEKLFF.

Here the CDR3 DNA reads TGTGCCAGCTCACCGTCGGACAGGGGAGCAGATACGCAGTATTTT. Protein: CASSPSDRGADTQYF. The V and J genes are TRBV18 and TRBJ2-3; 9 nucleotides match TRBD1. In germline, CDR1 is KGHSH, CDR2 LQKENI. The length of the CDR3 is 15 residues. V lost 3 bases to trimming and J lost 4 bases; unmatched junction nucleotides: 5.

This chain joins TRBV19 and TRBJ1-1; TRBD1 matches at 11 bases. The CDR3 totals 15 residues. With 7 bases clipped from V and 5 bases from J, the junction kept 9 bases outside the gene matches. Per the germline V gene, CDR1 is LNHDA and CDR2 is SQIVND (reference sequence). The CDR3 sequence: CASTGTGGIGTEAFF. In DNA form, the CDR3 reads TGTGCCAGTACCGGGACAGGGGGAATAGGGACTGAAGCTTTCTTT.

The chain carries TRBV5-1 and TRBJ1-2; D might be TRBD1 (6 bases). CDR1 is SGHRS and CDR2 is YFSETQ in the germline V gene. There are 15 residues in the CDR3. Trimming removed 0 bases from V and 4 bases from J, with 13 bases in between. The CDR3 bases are TGCGCCAGCAGCTTGGCCGGGCAGGGGCTCTATGGCTACACCTTC. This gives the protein CASSLAGQGLYGYTF.

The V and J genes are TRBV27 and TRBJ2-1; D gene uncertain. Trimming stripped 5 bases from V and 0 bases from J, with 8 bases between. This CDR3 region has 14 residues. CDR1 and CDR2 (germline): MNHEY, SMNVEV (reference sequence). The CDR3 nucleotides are TGTGCCAGCAGTATTAGCAACTCCTACAATGAGCAGTTCTTC. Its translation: CASSISNSYNEQFF.

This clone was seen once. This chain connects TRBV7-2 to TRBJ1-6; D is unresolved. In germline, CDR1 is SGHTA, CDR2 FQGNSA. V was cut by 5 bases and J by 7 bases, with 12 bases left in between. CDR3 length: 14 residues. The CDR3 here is CASSLDGWNSPLHF. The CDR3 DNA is TGTGCCAGCAGCCTTGACGGGTGGAATTCACCCCTCCACTTT.

CDR3 in DNA: TGTGCCAGCAGTGACAGTCAGACCTACGAGCAGTACTTC. Its translation is CASSDSQTYEQYF. The chain links TRBV6-1 to TRBJ2-7; D is uncertain. CDR1 MNHNS and CDR2 SASEGT come from the germline V gene. Trimming pared 3 bases from V and 2 bases from J, leaving 8 bases between. This CDR3 is 13 amino acids long.

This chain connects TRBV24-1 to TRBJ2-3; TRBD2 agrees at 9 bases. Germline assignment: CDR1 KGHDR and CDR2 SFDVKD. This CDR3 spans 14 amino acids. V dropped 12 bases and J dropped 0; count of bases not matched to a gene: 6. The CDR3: CAVSSGGSTDTQYF. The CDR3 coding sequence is TGTGCCGTAAGTAGCGGGGGAAGCACAGATACGCAGTATTTT.

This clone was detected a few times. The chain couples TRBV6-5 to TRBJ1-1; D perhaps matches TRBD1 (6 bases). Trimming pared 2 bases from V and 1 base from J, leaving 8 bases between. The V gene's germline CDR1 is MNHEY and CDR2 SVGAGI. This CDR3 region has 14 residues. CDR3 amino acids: CASSYRTENTEAFF. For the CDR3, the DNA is TGTGCCAGCAGTTACCGGACAGAGAACACTGAAGCTTTCTTT.

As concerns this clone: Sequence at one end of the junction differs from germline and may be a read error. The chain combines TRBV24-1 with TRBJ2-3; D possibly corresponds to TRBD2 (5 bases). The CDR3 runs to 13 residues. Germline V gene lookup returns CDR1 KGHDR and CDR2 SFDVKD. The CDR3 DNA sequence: TGTGCCACCGGTGAGGGAGAGACAGATACGCAGTATTTT. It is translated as CATGEGETDTQYF.

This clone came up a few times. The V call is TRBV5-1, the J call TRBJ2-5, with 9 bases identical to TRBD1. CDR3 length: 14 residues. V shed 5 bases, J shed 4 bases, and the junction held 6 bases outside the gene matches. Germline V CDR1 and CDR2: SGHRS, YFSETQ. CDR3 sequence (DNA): TGCGCCAGCAGGTTTCCGGGACAGGGAGAGACCCAGTACTTC. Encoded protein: CASRFPGQGETQYF.

This CDR3 reads CASTYSLAGYEQYF. CDR3 in DNA: TGTGCCAGTACATATAGCCTAGCGGGGTACGAGCAGTACTTC. The V gene is TRBV19, the J gene TRBJ2-7, with 9 bases matching TRBD2. This CDR3 region has 14 residues. V dropped 7 bases and J dropped 4; count of bases not matched to a gene: 8. Germline CDR1 reads LNHDA; CDR2 reads SQIVND (reference sequence).

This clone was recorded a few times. The CDR3 DNA is TGTGCCTGGAGTGGGACAGCCTCTGGAAACACCATATATTTT. Its protein is CAWSGTASGNTIYF. The J gene is TRBJ1-3, the V gene TRBV30; possible D gene TRBD1, 6 bases. The CDR3 is 14 residues long. With 1 base removed from V and 0 bases from J, the gap between germline ends came to 7 bases. In germline, CDR1 is GTSNPN, CDR2 SVGIG (reference sequence).

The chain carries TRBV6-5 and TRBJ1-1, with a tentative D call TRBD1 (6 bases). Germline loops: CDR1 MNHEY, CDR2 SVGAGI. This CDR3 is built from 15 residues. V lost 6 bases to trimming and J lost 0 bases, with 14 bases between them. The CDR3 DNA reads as TGTGCCAGCAGCCACGGGACATTCATGAACACTGAAGCTTTCTTT. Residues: CASSHGTFMNTEAFF.

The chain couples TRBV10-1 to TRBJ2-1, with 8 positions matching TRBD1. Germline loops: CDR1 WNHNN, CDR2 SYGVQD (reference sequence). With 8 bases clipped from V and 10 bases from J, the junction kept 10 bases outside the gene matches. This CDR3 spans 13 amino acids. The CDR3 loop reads CASARTGFGEQFF. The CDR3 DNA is TGCGCCAGCGCCAGGACAGGGTTCGGGGAGCAGTTCTTC.

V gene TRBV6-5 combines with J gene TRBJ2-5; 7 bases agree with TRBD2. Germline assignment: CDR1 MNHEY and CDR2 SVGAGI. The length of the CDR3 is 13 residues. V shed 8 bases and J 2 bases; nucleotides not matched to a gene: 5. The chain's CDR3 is CASRASGQETQYF. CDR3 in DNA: TGTGCCAGCCGGGCTAGCGGTCAAGAGACCCAGTACTTC.

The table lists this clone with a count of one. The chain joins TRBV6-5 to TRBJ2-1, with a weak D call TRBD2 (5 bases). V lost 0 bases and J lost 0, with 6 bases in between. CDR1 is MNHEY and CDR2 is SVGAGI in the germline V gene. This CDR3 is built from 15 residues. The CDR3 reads CASSYSSDSYNEQFF. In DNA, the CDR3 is TGTGCCAGCAGTTACTCTAGCGACTCCTACAATGAGCAGTTCTTC.

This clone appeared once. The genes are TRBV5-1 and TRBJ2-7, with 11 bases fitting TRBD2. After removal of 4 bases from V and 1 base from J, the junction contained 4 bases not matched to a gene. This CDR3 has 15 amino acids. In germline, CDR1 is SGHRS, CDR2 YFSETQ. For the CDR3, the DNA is TGCGCCAGCAGCCCGGTAGCGGGAGGGTCCTACGAGCAGTACTTC. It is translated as CASSPVAGGSYEQYF.

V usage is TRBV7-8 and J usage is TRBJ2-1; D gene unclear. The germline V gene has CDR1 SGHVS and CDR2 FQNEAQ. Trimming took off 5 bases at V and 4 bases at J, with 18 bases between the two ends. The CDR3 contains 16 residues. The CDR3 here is CASSPYGFVTYNEQFF. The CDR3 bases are TGTGCCAGCAGCCCCTATGGCTTCGTGACTTACAATGAGCAGTTCTTC.

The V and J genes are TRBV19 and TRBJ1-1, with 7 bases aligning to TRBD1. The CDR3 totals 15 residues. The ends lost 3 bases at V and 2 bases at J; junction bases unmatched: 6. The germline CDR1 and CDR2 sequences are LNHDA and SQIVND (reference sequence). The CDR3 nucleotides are TGTGCCAGTAGTATTTTGCCAGGGGGAAACACTGAAGCTTTCTTT. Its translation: CASSILPGGNTEAFF.

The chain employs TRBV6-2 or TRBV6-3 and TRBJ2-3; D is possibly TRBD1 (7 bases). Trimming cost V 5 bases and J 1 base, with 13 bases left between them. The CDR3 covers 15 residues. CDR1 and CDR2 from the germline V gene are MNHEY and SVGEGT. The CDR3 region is CASSTTGEGTDTQYF. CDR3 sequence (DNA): TGTGCCAGCAGTACCACAGGGGAGGGCACAGATACGCAGTATTTT.